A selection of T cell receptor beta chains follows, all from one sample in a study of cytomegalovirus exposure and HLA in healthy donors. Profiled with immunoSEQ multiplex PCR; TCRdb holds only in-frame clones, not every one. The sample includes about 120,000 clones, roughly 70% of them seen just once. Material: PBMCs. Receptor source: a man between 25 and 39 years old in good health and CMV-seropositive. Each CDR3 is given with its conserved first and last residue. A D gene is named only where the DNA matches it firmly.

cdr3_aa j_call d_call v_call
CASPLGMSRQPQHF TRBJ1-5 NA TRBV7-9
CASSYDRPSHSTPLHF TRBJ1-6 NA TRBV6-5
CASRGRVDTQYF TRBJ2-3 TRBD2 TRBV19
CASSYGGPYYGYTF TRBJ1-2 NA TRBV7-9
CATGDRAIGNTIYF TRBJ1-3 TRBD1 TRBV19
CASSPSTRLAVNTGELFF TRBJ2-2 TRBD2 TRBV7-8
CASSVGPGNGYTF TRBJ1-2 NA TRBV9
CASSGGDSYNSPLHF TRBJ1-6 NA TRBV5-1
CASGAGQLDYGYTF TRBJ1-2 NA TRBV7-9
CASSRSTGGDSPLHF TRBJ1-6 TRBD1 TRBV19
CASGLSGTGELRGTEAFF TRBJ1-1 TRBD1 TRBV7-6
CASSPQSGVNYEQYF TRBJ2-7 NA TRBV27
CASSEWGQGDYGYTF TRBJ1-2 TRBD1 TRBV25-1
CASSLQGSSYNEQFF TRBJ2-1 NA TRBV27
CASSLRGNTGELFF TRBJ2-2 NA TRBV13
CAWSPAVGGAFF TRBJ1-1 NA TRBV30
CASSLDRSSTGELFF TRBJ2-2 NA TRBV11-2
CASIADRGRVGELFF TRBJ2-2 TRBD1 TRBV6-6
CASSIDAAGATNEKLFF TRBJ1-4 NA TRBV19
CASSLASGVNTEAFF TRBJ1-1 NA TRBV7-9
CASSLQGSNQPQHF TRBJ1-5 NA TRBV7-8
CATLGGDPATGNTIYF TRBJ1-3 NA TRBV25-1
CASSSVAGGGTDTQYF TRBJ2-3 TRBD2 TRBV2
CASSLGLTSNQPQHF TRBJ1-5 NA TRBV19
CASSPPGGYGQTYGYTF TRBJ1-2 NA TRBV4-1
CASRPQNTEAFF TRBJ1-1 NA TRBV6-5
CASSPEGAGSNEQFF TRBJ2-1 TRBD2 TRBV7-3
CASSHLKSNLAGTEPYSNQPQHF TRBJ1-5 TRBD1 TRBV14
CAWSGLGSRDTGELFF TRBJ2-2 NA TRBV30
CASIAGGRGNTEAFF TRBJ1-1 NA TRBV6-6
CASSGDQGAHTEAFF TRBJ1-1 TRBD1 TRBV2
CASSLPTSTDTQYF TRBJ2-3 NA TRBV28
CASSQGGWTLNQETQYF TRBJ2-5 TRBD2 TRBV4-1
CASSLYSYEQYF TRBJ2-7 NA TRBV5-6
CASSPRADQPQHF TRBJ1-5 NA TRBV7-9
CSVNPMGGQGYNEQFF TRBJ2-1 TRBD1 TRBV29-1
CASSLDLLSYNEQFF TRBJ2-1 NA TRBV5-1
CASGPWDRGIGNTIYF TRBJ1-3 TRBD1 TRBV12-5
CSVEGTTRTEAFF TRBJ1-1 NA TRBV29-1
CSVIDRQGAVEAFF TRBJ1-1 TRBD1 TRBV29-1
CASSGRGLAYGYTF TRBJ1-2 TRBD1 TRBV25-1
CASSIILAGGSDTQYF TRBJ2-3 TRBD2 TRBV19
CASSSLTGGRSPSTDTQYF TRBJ2-3 TRBD2 TRBV5-6
CASSDQTSYTDTQYF TRBJ2-3 TRBD2 TRBV2
CASRPDPGGETEAFF TRBJ1-1 NA TRBV5-6
CASSPTSASSYNEQFF TRBJ2-1 TRBD2 TRBV5-6
CASRIRGAKVTDTQYF TRBJ2-3 NA TRBV27
CASSSGQGETGELFF TRBJ2-2 TRBD1 TRBV4-2
CASSAATAGVHNTGELFF TRBJ2-2 TRBD2 TRBV30
CASSPSSGTGSKLFF TRBJ1-4 TRBD1 TRBV5-5
CASSSYEQYF TRBJ2-7 NA TRBV2
CATSRDRGGMGAGYTF TRBJ1-2 NA TRBV15
CATRGGDYGYTF TRBJ1-2 NA TRBV6-6
CAYHLGQGATTNEKLFF TRBJ1-4 TRBD1 TRBV30
CASSVEAGETDTQYF TRBJ2-3 TRBD2 TRBV9